The 22 T cell receptor beta chains below were found in one sample sequenced in a study of CD8+ T cells in alopecia areata. In each case, RNA was isolated and then reverse transcribed into cDNA as the sequencing template. The protocol was immunoSEQ multiplex PCR, while the TCRdb copy is restricted to in-frame clones and leaves out a portion. The table includes some 130,000 clones, around 49% detected once. The starting material was CD8+ T cells sorted from blood, obtained at week 0. The receptors shown here come from a human donor with alopecia areata.

The chain carries TRBV5-6 and TRBJ2-7, with 7 bases lining up with TRBD1. Germline V gene data show CDR1 as SGHDT and CDR2 as YYEEEE. The CDR3 is 15 amino acids. V gave up 0 bases and J gave up 2 bases; unmatched junction bases: 5. Here the CDR3 DNA reads TGTGCCAGCAGCTTGGAGACAGGGACCCCCTACGAGCAGTACTTC. This encodes CASSLETGTPYEQYF.

This clone was seen more than once but under ten times. The CDR3 spells CAISETATLGAFF. The CDR3 region has the DNA TGTGCCATCAGTGAAACAGCCACCCTTGGCGCTTTCTTT. This sequence joins TRBV10-3 and TRBJ1-1; D is unclear. The CDR3 totals 13 residues. In germline, CDR1 is ENHRY, CDR2 SYGVKD. The ends were cut back, 3 bases at V and 11 bases at J, with 16 bases in the middle.

The rearrangement joins TRBV7-9 to TRBJ2-3, with D perhaps TRBD1 (5 bases). Trimming left V 5 bases short and J 1 base short, with 19 bases between. CDR1 and CDR2 from the germline V gene are SEHNR and FQNEAQ (reference sequence). This CDR3 comprises 17 residues. This CDR3 reads CASSQQQGFIGTDTQYF. Written as DNA, the CDR3 is TGTGCCAGCAGCCAACAGCAGGGCTTTATTGGCACAGATACGCAGTATTTT.

This clone was detected only a few times. The chain employs TRBV6-5 and TRBJ1-2; 8 bases match TRBD1. The CDR3 has 12 residues. Germline V gives CDR1 MNHEY, CDR2 SVGAGI. V lost 6 bases to trimming and J lost 8 bases; unmatched junction nucleotides: 5. DNA for the CDR3: TGTGCCAGCAGAGGACAGGGACGAGGCTACACCTTC. Protein product: CASRGQGRGYTF.

A few counts support this clone. The V gene is TRBV5-6, the J gene TRBJ2-4; 7 nucleotides line up with TRBD1. Germline CDR1 SGHDT, CDR2 YYEEEE. CDR3 length: 15 residues. Trimming at V came to 4 bases and at J to 9 bases, leaving 13 bases not matched to a gene. The CDR3 DNA reads as TGTGCCAGCAGCCTGGGACAGTCCCCTAGAAGCATTCAGTACTTC. Its protein product is CASSLGQSPRSIQYF.

V gene TRBV9 combines with J gene TRBJ1-1; 9 bases fit TRBD1. CDR1 and CDR2 (germline): SGDLS, YYNGEE. J gave up 10 bases and V 3 bases, and 10 bases lay outside the gene matches. CDR3 length equals 14 residues. DNA for the CDR3: TGTGCCAGCAGCGCGGGTTCCGGACAGGGGTCAGCTTTCTTT. Protein product: CASSAGSGQGSAFF.

This chain connects TRBV5-6 to TRBJ2-3; 13 bases agree with TRBD2. Germline CDR1 reads SGHDT; CDR2 reads YYEEEE. With 3 bases clipped from V and 2 bases from J, the junction kept 9 bases outside the gene matches. There are 18 residues in the CDR3. The CDR3 sequence: CASSSRTSGGQNTDTQYF. For the CDR3, the DNA is TGTGCCAGCAGCTCTCGGACTAGCGGGGGCCAAAACACAGATACGCAGTATTTT.

V gene TRBV19 combines with J gene TRBJ1-2; D not resolved. V gave up 0 bases and J gave up 3 bases, with 11 bases separating them. The CDR3 runs to 15 residues. CDR1 and CDR2 (germline): LNHDA, SQIVND (reference sequence). This chain's CDR3 is CASSIDPETDYGYTF. CDR3 coding DNA: TGTGCCAGTAGTATAGATCCGGAGACGGACTATGGCTACACCTTC.

The chain recombines TRBV30 with TRBJ2-7; 8 nucleotides align to TRBD2. This CDR3 has 13 amino acids. The ends lost 1 base at V and 3 bases at J; junction bases unmatched: 2. Per the germline V gene, CDR1 is GTSNPN and CDR2 is SVGIG (reference sequence). The DNA for the CDR3 is TGTGCCTGGAGTGCAGCGGGGGTCTACGAGCAGTACTTC. It encodes CAWSAAGVYEQYF.

This clone was detected a few times. The chain links TRBV7-2 to TRBJ1-1; D is ambiguous. This CDR3 region has 13 residues. V was cut by 5 bases and J by 1 base, with 8 bases left in between. CDR1 is SGHTA and CDR2 is FQGNSA in the germline V gene. CDR3 bases: TGTGCCAGCAGCGCCACAGAGAACACTGAAGCTTTCTTT. Encoded protein: CASSATENTEAFF.

V usage is TRBV30 and J usage is TRBJ1-1, with unresolved D. Germline V gives CDR1 GTSNPN, CDR2 SVGIG (reference sequence). V was cut by 0 bases and J by 6 bases, with 11 bases left in between. The CDR3 consists of 13 residues. The CDR3 spells CAWSVTVGSEAFF. Here the CDR3 DNA reads TGTGCCTGGAGTGTTACAGTAGGATCTGAAGCTTTCTTT.

The table lists this clone with a few counts. CDR3 coding DNA: TGTGCCAGCAGTGATGAGGCCCTTGGGGGCAACTATGGCTACACCTTC. Translating it yields CASSDEALGGNYGYTF. This chain joins TRBV2 and TRBJ1-2, with D maybe TRBD1 (6 bases). There are 16 residues in the CDR3. Germline V gene lookup returns CDR1 SNHLY and CDR2 FYNNEI. The ends were cut back, 3 bases at V and 2 bases at J, with 16 bases in the middle.

The table lists this clone with a few counts. The chain combines TRBV29-1 with TRBJ2-1; the match to TRBD2 covers 7 bases. The germline V gene has CDR1 SQVTM and CDR2 ANQGSEA. The CDR3 sequence is 14 residues long. V shed 6 bases, J shed 5 bases, and the junction held 10 bases outside the gene matches. CDR3 sequence (DNA): TGCAGCGTGGGGGACTATAGCGAGAACAATGAGCAGTTCTTC. The encoded protein is CSVGDYSENNEQFF.

This clone was counted a single time. This chain links TRBV5-6 with TRBJ1-2; D may be TRBD1 (6 bases). V was clipped by 5 bases and J by 6 bases, with 14 bases between them. CDR1 and CDR2 (germline): SGHDT, YYEEEE. The CDR3 sequence is 13 residues long. The CDR3 coding sequence is TGTGCCAGCAGTCAACTGGGGGCGGATGGCTACACCTTC. Its protein product is CASSQLGADGYTF.

The rearrangement links TRBV6-5 to TRBJ2-2; 11 nucleotides line up with TRBD1. Germline assignment: CDR1 MNHEY and CDR2 SVGAGI. V shed 7 bases, J shed 8 bases, and the junction held 9 bases outside the gene matches. CDR3 size: 15 residues. The CDR3 bases are TGTGCCAGCACCCCCGGACAGGGGGCTTCGGGGGAGCTGTTTTTT. Protein: CASTPGQGASGELFF.

The chain recombines TRBV2 with TRBJ2-1; TRBD2 matches at 12 bases. Trimming took 6 bases from V and 8 from J; bases not matched to a gene: 11. The CDR3 runs to 16 residues. Germline V gene lookup returns CDR1 SNHLY and CDR2 FYNNEI. The CDR3 DNA reads as TGTGCCAGCAGGAGGCTAGCGGGGGGGGCCTATCATGAGCAGTTCTTC. Translated, it gives CASRRLAGGAYHEQFF. Full variable domain (remainder filled in from reference TRBV2 and TRBJ2-1): EPEVTQTPSHQVTQMGQEVILRCVPISNHLYFYWYRQILGQKVEFLVSFYNNEISEKSEIFDDQFSVERPDGSNFTLKIRSTKLEDSAMYFCASRRLAGGAYHEQFFGPGTRLTVL.

Turning to this clone: Additional DNA sequences in this sample encode the identical CDR3. This chain uses TRBV27 with TRBJ2-7; D not resolved. The CDR3 totals 13 residues. The germline V gene has CDR1 MNHEY and CDR2 SMNVEV (reference sequence). V lost 3 bases, J lost 3 bases, and 9 bases lay in between. The CDR3 reads CASSFGVGYEQYF. The DNA for the CDR3 is TGTGCCAGCAGTTTTGGAGTAGGCTACGAGCAGTACTTC.

The rearrangement uses TRBV5-6 and TRBJ2-5, with TRBD2 as a possible D gene (5 bases). Trimming removed 4 bases from V and 2 bases from J, with 21 bases in between. Germline CDR1 SGHDT, CDR2 YYEEEE. This CDR3 has 17 residues. CDR3 coding DNA: TGTGCCAGCAGCCCGGCCTTTACGACTGGGGAGCAAGAGACCCAGTACTTC. Translation gives CASSPAFTTGEQETQYF. Full variable domain (missing parts from reference TRBV5-6 and TRBJ2-5): DAGVTQSPTHLIKTRGQQVTLRCSPKSGHDTVSWYQQALGQGPQFIFQYYEEEERQRGNFPDRFSGHQFPNYSSELNVNALLLGDSALYLCASSPAFTTGEQETQYFGPGTRLLVL.

The chain couples TRBV5-1 to TRBJ2-3, with 9 bases fitting TRBD1. The CDR3 length is 15 residues. CDR1 SGHRS and CDR2 YFSETQ come from the germline V gene. After removal of 4 bases from V and 4 bases from J, the junction contained 7 bases not matched to a gene. This CDR3 is CASSGGTGRPDTQYF. CDR3 nucleotide sequence: TGCGCCAGCAGCGGGGGGACAGGGCGCCCAGATACGCAGTATTTT. The full variable domain, with the rest looked up from reference TRBV5-1 and TRBJ2-3, is KAGVTQTPRYLIKTRGQQVTLSCSPISGHRSVSWYQQTPGQGLQFLFEYFSETQRNKGNFPGRFSGRQFSNSRSEMNVSTLELGDSALYLCASSGGTGRPDTQYFGPGTRLTVL.

The V call is TRBV30, the J call TRBJ2-2; D might be TRBD2 (5 bases). Trimming removed 1 base at V and 4 bases at J, with 10 bases between. Germline loops: CDR1 GTSNPN, CDR2 SVGIG (reference sequence). The CDR3 runs to 14 residues. CDR3 DNA: TGTGCCTGGAGTGGAGGGATGGGCACCGGGGAGCTGTTTTTT. Protein: CAWSGGMGTGELFF.

This clone was recorded at least ten times. The V gene is TRBV7-9, the J gene TRBJ1-6; D gene uncertain. V was pared by 3 bases and J by 5 bases, with 14 bases between. CDR3 length equals 16 residues. Per germline, CDR1 SEHNR and CDR2 FQNEAQ (reference sequence). The CDR3 here is CASSLGLMIDNSPLHF. CDR3 coding DNA: TGTGCCAGCAGCTTGGGGTTGATGATCGATAATTCACCCCTCCACTTT.

The chain carries TRBV30 and TRBJ1-1, with TRBD1 matching over 7 bases. The length of the CDR3 is 13 residues. The trim removed 0 bases at V and 6 bases at J, leaving 4 bases unmatched. CDR1 is GTSNPN, CDR2 SVGIG, per germline (reference sequence). The CDR3 DNA sequence: TGTGCCTGGAGTGTAGGGACAGAGGCTGAAGCTTTCTTT. Amino acids: CAWSVGTEAEAFF.